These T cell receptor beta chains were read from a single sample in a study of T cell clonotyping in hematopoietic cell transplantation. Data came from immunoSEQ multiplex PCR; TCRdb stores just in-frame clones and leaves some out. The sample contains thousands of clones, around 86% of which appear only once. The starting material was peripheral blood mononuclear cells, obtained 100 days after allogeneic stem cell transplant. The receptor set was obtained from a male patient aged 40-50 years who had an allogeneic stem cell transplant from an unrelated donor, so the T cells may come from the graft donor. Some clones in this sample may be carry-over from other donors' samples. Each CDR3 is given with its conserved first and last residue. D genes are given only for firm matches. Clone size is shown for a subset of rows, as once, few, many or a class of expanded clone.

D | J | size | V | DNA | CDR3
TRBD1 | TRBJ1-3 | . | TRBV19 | TGTGCCAGTGGCGACAGGGCCTCTGGAAACACCATATATTTT | CASGDRASGNTIYF
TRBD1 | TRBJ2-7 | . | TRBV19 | TGTGCCAGTAGGAGGGACAGCGAGCAGTACTTC | CASRRDSEQYF
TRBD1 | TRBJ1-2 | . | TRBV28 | TGTGCCAGCAGTTTAGGGACAGGGGATGGCTACACCTTC | CASSLGTGDGYTF
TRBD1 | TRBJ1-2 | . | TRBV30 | TGTGCCTGGAGTCCCGGACAGGGCGGCTACACCTTC | CAWSPGQGGYTF
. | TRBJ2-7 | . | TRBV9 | TGTGCCAGCAGCGTAGACGGGTACGAGCAGTACTTC | CASSVDGYEQYF
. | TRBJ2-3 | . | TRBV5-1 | TGCGCCAGCAGCTTGGGGACAGAGTCAGATACGCAGTATTTT | CASSLGTESDTQYF
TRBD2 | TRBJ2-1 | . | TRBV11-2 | TGTGCCAGCAGGGAGCGGGGGGGCGGGAATGAGCAGTTCTTC | CASRERGGGNEQFF
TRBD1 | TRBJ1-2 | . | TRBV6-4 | TGTGCCAGCAGTGACACCATACAGGGGGCGTTCGATGGCTACACCTTC | CASSDTIQGAFDGYTF
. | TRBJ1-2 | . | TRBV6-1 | TGTGCCAGCAGTGAAGAGGCAGGGATGAACTATGGCTACACCTTC | CASSEEAGMNYGYTF
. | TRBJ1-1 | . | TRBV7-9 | TGTGCCAGCAGCTTAGCGCTCAGGGTCGGCACTGAAGCTTTCTTT | CASSLALRVGTEAFF
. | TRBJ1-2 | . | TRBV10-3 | TGTGCCACCGAACCGGGGACGTCCTATGGCTACACCTTC | CATEPGTSYGYTF
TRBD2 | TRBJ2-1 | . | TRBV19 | TGTGCCAGTAGTATCAGCGGGGGGGATGAGCAGTTCTTC | CASSISGGDEQFF
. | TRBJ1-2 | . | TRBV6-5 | TGTGCCAGCATCGAACCAGAGTTTTACTATGGCTACACCTTC | CASIEPEFYYGYTF
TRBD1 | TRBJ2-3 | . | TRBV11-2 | TGTGCCAGCAGCTTCGGACAGGGGGGAGATACGCAGTATTTT | CASSFGQGGDTQYF
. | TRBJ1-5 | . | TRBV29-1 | TGCAGCGTTGAAGAGGCGGGGACCCAGCATTTT | CSVEEAGTQHF
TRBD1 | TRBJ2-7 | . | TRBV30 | TGTGCCTGGAGTCCCGGGACAGGGCTACAAGGGTACGAGCAGTACTTC | CAWSPGTGLQGYEQYF
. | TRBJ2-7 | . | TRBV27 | TGTGCCAGCAGGGCCCTAGTCGACGGGCCCCCCGGCGAGCAGTACTTC | CASRALVDGPPGEQYF
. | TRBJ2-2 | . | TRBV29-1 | TGCAGCGTTGCAGGGGACAACACCGGGGAGCTGTTTTTT | CSVAGDNTGELFF
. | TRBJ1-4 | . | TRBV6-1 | TGTGCCAGCAGTACAATGTTGGGGTCAAACGAAAAACTGTTTTTT | CASSTMLGSNEKLFF
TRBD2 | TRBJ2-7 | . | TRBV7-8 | TGTGCCAGCAGCACGCCGGGACTAGCGTTCCACGAGCAGTACTTC | CASSTPGLAFHEQYF
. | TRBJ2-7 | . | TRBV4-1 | TGCGCCAGCAGCCAAGACTCACAGGAGCCCTACGAGCAGTACTTC | CASSQDSQEPYEQYF
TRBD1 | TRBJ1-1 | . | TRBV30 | TGTGCCTGGAAGACAGGGCAACCTGGTATGAACACTGAAGCTTTCTTT | CAWKTGQPGMNTEAFF
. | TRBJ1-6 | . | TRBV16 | TGTGCCAGCAGCCAAAAGGGGGGTGATTCACCCCTCCACTTT | CASSQKGGDSPLHF
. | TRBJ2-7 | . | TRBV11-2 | TGTGCCAGCAGCCCTGCCCCGGGCCCATCCAACGAGCAGTACTTC | CASSPAPGPSNEQYF
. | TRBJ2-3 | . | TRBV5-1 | TGCGCCAGCAGCTTGGGGACGGGAGATACGCAGTATTTT | CASSLGTGDTQYF
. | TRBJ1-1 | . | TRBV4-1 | TGCGCCAGCAGCCAAGATCCGGGACCGACGAACACTGAAGCTTTCTTT | CASSQDPGPTNTEAFF
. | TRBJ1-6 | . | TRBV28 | TGTGCCAGCAGTTTAGAGGGTGTACGGGGGGTACTGTTCGGGGCCTATAATTCACCCCTCCACTTT | CASSLEGVRGVLFGAYNSPLHF
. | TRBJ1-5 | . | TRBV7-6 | TGTGCCAGCAGCTTAGTGACAGCCACGGGGCCCCAGCATTTT | CASSLVTATGPQHF
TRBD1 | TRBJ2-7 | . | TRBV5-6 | TGTGCCAGCAGTTTGACAGGGTCACAGCAGTACTTC | CASSLTGSQQYF
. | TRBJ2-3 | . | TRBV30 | TGTGCCTGGAGTGAGACAGATACGCAGTATTTT | CAWSETDTQYF
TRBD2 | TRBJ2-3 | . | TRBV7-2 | TGTGCCAGCAGCCCCCTAGCGGGGGGGAACCGAGATACGCAGTATTTT | CASSPLAGGNRDTQYF
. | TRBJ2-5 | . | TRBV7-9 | TGTGCCAGCAGCTCTTGGACAGCCCAAGAGACCCAGTACTTC | CASSSWTAQETQYF
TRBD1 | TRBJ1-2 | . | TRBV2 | TGTGCCAGAACGGACAGGGTGGGTGGCTATGGCTACACCTTC | CARTDRVGGYGYTF
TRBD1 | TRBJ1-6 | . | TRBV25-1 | TGTGCCAGCAGTTCTCGACAGGGAGGATCACCCCTCCACTTT | CASSSRQGGSPLHF
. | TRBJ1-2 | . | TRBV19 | TGTGCCAGTAGTATAGACGTTGCAGACACTAACTATGGCTACACCTTC | CASSIDVADTNYGYTF
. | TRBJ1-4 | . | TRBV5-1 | TGCGCCAGCAGCTTGGCCTCCGGAATCCAAGGAAAACTGTTTTTT | CASSLASGIQGKLFF
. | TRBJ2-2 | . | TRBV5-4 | TGTGCCAGCAGCTTGGCCGCGGCAGGGGTAGGGGCCGGGGAGCTGTTTTTT | CASSLAAAGVGAGELFF
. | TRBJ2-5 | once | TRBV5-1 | TGCGCCAGCAGCTGGATAGCGGAAGAGACCCAGTACTTC | CASSWIAEETQYF
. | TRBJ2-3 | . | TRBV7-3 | TGTGCCAGCAGCTTAAGGGGCATCATAGATACGCAGTATTTT | CASSLRGIIDTQYF
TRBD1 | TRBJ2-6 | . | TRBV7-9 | TGTGCCAGCAGCTCTGGGACAGCTGGGGCCAACGTCCTGACTTTC | CASSSGTAGANVLTF
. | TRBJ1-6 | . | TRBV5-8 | TGTGCCAGCAGCTTGGAGGCGAATGCGGGTTCACCCCTCCACTTT | CASSLEANAGSPLHF
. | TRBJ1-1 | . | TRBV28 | TGTGCCAGCAGTTCCAAGACTCCCTGGGCCGAAGCTTTCTTT | CASSSKTPWAEAFF
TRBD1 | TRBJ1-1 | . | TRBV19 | TGTGCCAGTAGTAAACAGGGGGCAGATACTGAAGCTTTCTTT | CASSKQGADTEAFF
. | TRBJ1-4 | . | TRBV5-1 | TGCGCCAGCAGCTTAAGGTCTGGGGATGAAAAACTGTTTTTT | CASSLRSGDEKLFF
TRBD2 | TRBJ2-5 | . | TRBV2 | TGTGCCAGTTCTTTCGAGTATAGCGGGGGCCTAGAGACCCAGTACTTC | CASSFEYSGGLETQYF
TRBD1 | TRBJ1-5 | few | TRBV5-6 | TGTGCCAGCAGCGTCGGACAGGGGGTATTTCAGCCCCAGCATTTT | CASSVGQGVFQPQHF
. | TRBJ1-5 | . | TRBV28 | TGTGCCAGCAGTTTCTTGGTAGGTCTAAGTAGCAATCAGCCCCAGCATTTT | CASSFLVGLSSNQPQHF
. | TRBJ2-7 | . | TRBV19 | TGTGCCAGTAGTATTGGCGACAGGGGAGGGTCCTACGAGCAGTACTTC | CASSIGDRGGSYEQYF
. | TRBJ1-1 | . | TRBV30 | TGTGCCTGGAGTCGAGACCAGATCACTGAAGCTTTCTTT | CAWSRDQITEAFF
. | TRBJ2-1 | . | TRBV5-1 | TGCGCCAGCAGCTTGGAAAGATCGAACTACAATGAGCAGTTCTTC | CASSLERSNYNEQFF
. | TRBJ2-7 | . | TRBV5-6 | TGTGCCAGCAGCCAAGAGAGGAGGGCCGAGCAGTACTTC | CASSQERRAEQYF
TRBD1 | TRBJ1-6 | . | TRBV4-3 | TGCGCCAGCAGCCAAGCAGGGGGCTCCTATAATTCACCCCTCCACTTT | CASSQAGGSYNSPLHF
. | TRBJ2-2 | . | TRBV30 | TGTGCCTGGAGTGGGTCGGCAGACTACACCGGGGAGCTGTTTTTT | CAWSGSADYTGELFF
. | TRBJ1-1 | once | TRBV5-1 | TGCGCCAGCAGCTTCCGGGAGGGGGTATCGGCTGAAGCTTTCTTT | CASSFREGVSAEAFF
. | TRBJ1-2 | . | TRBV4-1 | TGCGCCAGCACCCCGGACCCCACGCGGGGCTACACCTTC | CASTPDPTRGYTF
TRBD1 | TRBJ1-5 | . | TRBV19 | TGTGCCAGTAGGAGGACAGGGGAGAATCAGCCCCAGCATTTT | CASRRTGENQPQHF
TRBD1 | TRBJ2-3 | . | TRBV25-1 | TGTGCCAGCAGTGAATATAGGGGACAGGGCACAGATACGCAGTATTTT | CASSEYRGQGTDTQYF
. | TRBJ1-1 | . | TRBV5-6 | TGTGCCAGCAGCTTTATGGAACTCGGGTGGACAAACACTGAAGCTTTCTTT | CASSFMELGWTNTEAFF
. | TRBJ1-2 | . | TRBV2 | TGTGCCAGCAGTGAAGGGGGGTGGGCCTATGGCTACACCTTC | CASSEGGWAYGYTF